Shown below are 10 T cell receptor beta chains from a single sample sequenced in a study of blood T cell repertoires in COVID-19 (dated by TCRdb to 2018 to 2021). Receptors were amplified or captured by the immunoSEQ multiplex PCR assay. TCRdb provides this immuneACCESS table in a form limited to in-frame rearrangements. Some clones are lacking; in checked studies, under half of them reflect an unresolved V gene, and why the rest are absent is not known. Here the sample has roughly 150,000 clones; approximately 86% occur a single time. The top ten clonotypes cover about 8.8% of the sample. The specimen was peripheral blood. Source of these receptors: a woman older than 75 with COVID-19, enrolled during active disease.

V usage is TRBV6-5 and J usage is TRBJ1-4; weak D call: TRBD1 (5 bases). Deletions cut 10 bases from V and 8 bases from J, with 17 bases between. The CDR3 contains 13 residues. Germline V CDR1 and CDR2: MNHEY, SVGAGI. CDR3: CAIQTRAGEKLFF. The DNA for the CDR3 is TGTGCCATCCAAACCAGGGCGGGGGAAAAACTGTTTTTT.

The chain combines TRBV5-1 with TRBJ1-2, with a tentative D call TRBD1 (5 bases). V lost 0 bases and J 0 bases, leaving 9 bases between the germline ends. The germline CDR1 and CDR2 sequences are SGHRS and YFSETQ. The CDR3 runs 15 residues. As DNA, the CDR3 is TGCGCCAGCAGCTTGGATACGGGGGCTAACTATGGCTACACCTTC. Translated: CASSLDTGANYGYTF.

V and J are TRBV10-3 and TRBJ1-2; D ambiguous. Germline loops: CDR1 ENHRY, CDR2 SYGVKD. V was shortened by 2 bases and J by 3 bases, with 10 bases between the two germline ends. This CDR3 spans 14 amino acids. Here the CDR3 DNA reads TGTGCCATCAGTGAGGGGCAGGTAGACTATGGCTACACCTTC. Its translation: CAISEGQVDYGYTF.

The chain combines TRBV3-1 (or the pseudogene TRBV3-2) with TRBJ1-3; D call uncertain. The CDR3 is 15 residues long. CDR1 and CDR2 (germline): LGHDT, YNNKEL (reference sequence). With 0 bases removed from V and 0 bases from J, the gap between germline ends came to 6 bases. DNA for the CDR3: TGTGCCAGCAGCCAAGACCCAGGCTCTGGAAACACCATATATTTT. Its protein product is CASSQDPGSGNTIYF.

The chain combines TRBV4-1 with TRBJ1-2; perhaps TRBD1 as D (6 bases). Germline V gene lookup returns CDR1 MGHRA and CDR2 YSYEKL. Trimming left V 1 base short and J 5 bases short, with 8 bases between. The CDR3 loop spans 13 amino acids. DNA of the CDR3: TGCGCCAGCAGCCAAGGGACAGAATATGGCTACACCTTC. Protein product: CASSQGTEYGYTF.

In its sample, this clone was seen once. CDR3 in amino acids: CASSLARGLGDTQYF. CDR3 nucleotide sequence: TGTGCCAGCAGCTTAGCGCGGGGGCTTGGAGATACGCAGTATTTT. This chain uses TRBV7-9 with TRBJ2-3; possibly TRBD2 for D (7 bases). The length of the CDR3 is 15 residues. CDR1 and CDR2 (germline): SEHNR, FQNEAQ (reference sequence). The germline V and J ends were trimmed by 0 bases and 5 bases, with 12 bases remaining between them. The whole variable domain, remainder taken from reference TRBV7-9 and TRBJ2-3, is DTGVSQNPRHKITKRGQNVTFRCDPISEHNRLYWYRQTLGQGPEFLTYFQNEAQLEKSRLLSDRFSAERPKGSFSTLEIQRTEQGDSAMYLCASSLARGLGDTQYFGPGTRLTVL.

V is TRBV20-1 and J is TRBJ2-7; D might be TRBD1 (6 bases). Per the germline V gene, CDR1 is DFQATT and CDR2 is SNEGSKA (reference sequence). The CDR3 loop spans 11 amino acids. Trimming cost V 4 bases and J 6 bases, with 10 bases left between them. For the CDR3, the DNA is TGCAGTGCTATTAGGGGGTTCGAGCAGTACTTC. Translated, it gives CSAIRGFEQYF.

The chain carries TRBV9 and TRBJ2-2; a possible D gene is TRBD2 (5 bases). Germline loops: CDR1 SGDLS, CDR2 YYNGEE. V was clipped by 0 bases and J by 7 bases, with 13 bases between them. This CDR3 spans 15 amino acids. CDR3 amino acids: CASSVARETFGELFF. Here the CDR3 DNA reads TGTGCCAGCAGCGTAGCTAGGGAGACATTCGGGGAGCTGTTTTTT.

CDR3: CASSPDWSSYNSPLHF. CDR3 in DNA: TGTGCCAGCAGCCCGGACTGGAGCTCCTATAATTCACCCCTCCACTTT. This chain uses TRBV9 with TRBJ1-6; the D is unclear. CDR1 and CDR2 (germline): SGDLS, YYNGEE. The V gene lost 4 bases and the J gene lost 0 bases, with 11 bases spanning the gap. This CDR3 is 16 amino acids long.

This clone was seen more than once but under ten times. The V call is TRBV24-1, the J call TRBJ2-5, with TRBD1 matching 12 bases. The CDR3 is 15 amino acids. The trim removed 4 bases at V and 5 bases at J, leaving 4 bases unmatched. Germline assignment: CDR1 KGHDR and CDR2 SFDVKD. This chain's CDR3 is CATSEGGQGAETQYF. CDR3 bases: TGTGCCACCAGTGAAGGGGGACAGGGGGCCGAGACCCAGTACTTC.